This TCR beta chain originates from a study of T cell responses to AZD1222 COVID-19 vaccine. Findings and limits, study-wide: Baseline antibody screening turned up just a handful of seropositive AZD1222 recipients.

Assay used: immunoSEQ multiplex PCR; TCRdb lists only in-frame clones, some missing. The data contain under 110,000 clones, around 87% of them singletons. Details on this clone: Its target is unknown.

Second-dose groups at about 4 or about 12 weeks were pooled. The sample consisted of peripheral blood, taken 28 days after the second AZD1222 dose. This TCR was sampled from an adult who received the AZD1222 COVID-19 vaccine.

The CDR3 region is CASSIEASYGYTF. As DNA, the CDR3 is TGTGCCAGCAGCATCGAGGCCTCTTATGGCTACACCTTC. This chain connects TRBV9 to TRBJ1-2; D unresolved. From germline, CDR1 is SGDLS and CDR2 YYNGEE. The CDR3 is 13 amino acids. Trimming shortened V by 4 bases and J by 5 bases, and 12 bases separated the two germline ends.